Following are 2 T cell receptor beta chains from one sample sequenced in a study of cytomegalovirus exposure and HLA in healthy donors. Produced via immunoSEQ multiplex PCR; TCRdb's table is partial and in-frame only. The table includes more than 95,000 clones, approximately 86% detected once. The specimen sequenced was PBMCs. The receptors come from a young woman in good health and CMV-seropositive.

The rearrangement joins TRBV7-6 to TRBJ2-1; the D gene is possibly TRBD2 (6 bases). Trimming shortened V by 5 bases and J by 1 base, and 9 bases separated the two germline ends. Germline values: CDR1 SGHVS, CDR2 FNYEAQ. The CDR3 extends over 14 amino acids. Here the CDR3 DNA reads TGTGCCAGCAGCGCGGGGATTTCCTACAATGAGCAGTTCTTC. Translating gives CASSAGISYNEQFF.

The CDR3, as DNA: TGTGCCAGCCTAGAGAGGGGGCGCACAGATACGCAGTATTTT. Translated, it gives CASLERGRTDTQYF. The genes are TRBV27 and TRBJ2-3; 7 positions match TRBD1. Germline V gene lookup returns CDR1 MNHEY and CDR2 SMNVEV (reference sequence). The CDR3 has 14 amino acids. J was trimmed by 1 base and V by 8 bases; bases with no gene match: 6.